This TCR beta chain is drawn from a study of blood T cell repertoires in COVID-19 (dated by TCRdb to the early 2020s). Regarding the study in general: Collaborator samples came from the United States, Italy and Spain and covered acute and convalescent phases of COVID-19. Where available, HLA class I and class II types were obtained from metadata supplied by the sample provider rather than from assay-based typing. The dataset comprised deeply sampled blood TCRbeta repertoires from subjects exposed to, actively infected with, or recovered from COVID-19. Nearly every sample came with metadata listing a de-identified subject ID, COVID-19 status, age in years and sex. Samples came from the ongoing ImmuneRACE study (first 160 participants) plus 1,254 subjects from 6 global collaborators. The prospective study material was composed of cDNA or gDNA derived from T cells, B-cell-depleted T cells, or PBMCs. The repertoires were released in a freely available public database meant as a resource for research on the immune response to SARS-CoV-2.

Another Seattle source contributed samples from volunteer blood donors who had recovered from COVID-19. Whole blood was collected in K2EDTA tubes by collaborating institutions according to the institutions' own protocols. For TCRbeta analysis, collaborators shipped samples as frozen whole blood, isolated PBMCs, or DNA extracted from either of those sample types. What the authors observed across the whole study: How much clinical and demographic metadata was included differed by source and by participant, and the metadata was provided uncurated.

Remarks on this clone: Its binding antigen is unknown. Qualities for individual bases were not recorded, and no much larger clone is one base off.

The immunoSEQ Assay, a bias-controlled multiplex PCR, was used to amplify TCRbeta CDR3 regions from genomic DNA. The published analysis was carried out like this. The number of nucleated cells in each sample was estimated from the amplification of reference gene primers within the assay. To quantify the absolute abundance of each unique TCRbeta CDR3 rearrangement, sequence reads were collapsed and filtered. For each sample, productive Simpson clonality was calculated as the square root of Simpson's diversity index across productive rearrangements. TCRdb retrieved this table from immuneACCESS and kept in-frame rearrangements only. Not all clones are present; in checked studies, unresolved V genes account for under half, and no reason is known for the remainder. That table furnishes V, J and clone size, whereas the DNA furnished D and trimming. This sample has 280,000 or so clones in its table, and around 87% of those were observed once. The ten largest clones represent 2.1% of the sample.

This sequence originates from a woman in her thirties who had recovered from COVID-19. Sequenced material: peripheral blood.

The DNA sequence is TGTGCCAGCAGCAAAGCGCTTTCTGGGGGGACCGGGGAGCTGTTTTTT. Its coded protein is CASSKALSGGTGELFF. This sequence uses TRBV21-1 and TRBJ2-2; the table's TRBD2 call for D was not verified on the DNA. TRBV21-1 is given as a pseudogene. The CDR3 goes from the cysteine to the phenylalanine over 16 residues. The retained sequence is limited to the CDR3, 48 bases, with the frame set at the first base.